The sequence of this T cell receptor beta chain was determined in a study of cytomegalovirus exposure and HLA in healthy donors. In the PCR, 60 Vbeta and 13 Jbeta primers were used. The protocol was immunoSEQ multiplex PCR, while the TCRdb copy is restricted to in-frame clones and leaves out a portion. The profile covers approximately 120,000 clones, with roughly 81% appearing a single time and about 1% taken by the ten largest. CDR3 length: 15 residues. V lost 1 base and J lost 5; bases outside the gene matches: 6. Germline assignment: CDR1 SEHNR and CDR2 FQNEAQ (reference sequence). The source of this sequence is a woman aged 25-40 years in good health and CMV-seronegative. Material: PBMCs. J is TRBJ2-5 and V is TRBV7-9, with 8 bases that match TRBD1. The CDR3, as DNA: TGTGCCAGCAGCTTAGGAGGGGCAGGGGGCGAGACCCAGTACTTC. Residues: CASSLGGAGGETQYF.